A selection of T cell receptor beta chains follows, all from one sample in a study of blood T cell repertoires in COVID-19. The repertoire was sequenced with immunoSEQ multiplex PCR; TCRdb's copy has only in-frame clones and lacks some. The table has approximately 150,000 clones, around four fifths seen once; the top ten hold about 2.5%. Source material: peripheral blood. These TCRs come from a woman of 80 years or more with COVID-19, enrolled during active disease. The CDR3 runs from the conserved cysteine through the conserved F or W. D genes are given only for firm matches.

v_call	j_call	d_call	cdr3_aa
TRBV2	TRBJ1-2	NA	CASSDSPYGYTF
TRBV18	TRBJ2-2	NA	CASSPGARSTGELFF
TRBV2	TRBJ2-3	NA	CAVGGAPDTQYF
TRBV7-3	TRBJ2-3	TRBD2	CASTVAGVTADTQYF
TRBV3-1/TRBV3-2	TRBJ2-7	NA	CASSQGQWGDSYEQYF
TRBV7-8	TRBJ2-1	NA	CASSRGPSDYNEQFF
TRBV30	TRBJ2-3	TRBD2	CAWTLTSGGLGDTQYF
TRBV5-4	TRBJ1-2	TRBD1	CASSLKGDRDYGYTF
TRBV19	TRBJ2-5	TRBD2	CASSISGGIGETQYF
TRBV12-5	TRBJ2-1	TRBD1	CASGRTGDYNEQFF
TRBV30	TRBJ2-6	NA	CAGSGGRSGANVLTF
TRBV28	TRBJ1-2	NA	CASSLLGGYGYTF
TRBV18	TRBJ2-1	TRBD2	CASSPLGTSPNEQFF
TRBV18	TRBJ1-2	NA	CASSPSGSGDGYTF
TRBV7-2	TRBJ2-7	TRBD2	CASSLAGRGLAGGPIGAEQYF
TRBV4-2	TRBJ2-2	NA	CASSRDGVARGSGELFF
TRBV15	TRBJ2-7	NA	CATSTHYKEIQYF
TRBV7-2	TRBJ2-3	TRBD2	CASSGQLAADTQYF
TRBV5-1	TRBJ2-6	NA	CASSTGSLGANVLTF
TRBV30	TRBJ2-5	TRBD2	CAWSAGGETQYF
TRBV6-2/TRBV6-3	TRBJ1-5	TRBD1	CASSYPTGTGYNQPQHF
TRBV2	TRBJ1-1	NA	CASSEIRQGLAFF
TRBV6-5	TRBJ2-2	TRBD2	CASRAGATGELFF
TRBV27	TRBJ1-2	TRBD1	CASRSTGDYGYTF
TRBV10-3	TRBJ2-6	TRBD1	CATGRGPVANVLTF
TRBV7-9	TRBJ2-1	TRBD1	CASSSDRGLNEQFF
TRBV28	TRBJ2-4	TRBD1	CASRDRGPKNIQYF
TRBV29-1	TRBJ1-2	NA	CSVTQQTVGYTF
TRBV19	TRBJ1-5	NA	CASRLHTGKGGQPQHF